The rows below give T cell receptor beta chains drawn from one sample of a study of blood T cell repertoires in COVID-19. Sequenced by immunoSEQ multiplex PCR; TCRdb stores in-frame clones only, minus some. The repertoire holds 150,000 to 200,000 clones, with 60% to 80% as singletons. Sequenced: PBMCs or T cells enriched from blood (not recorded which). Receptors originate from a man between 60 and 70 years old who had been exposed to COVID-19. Each CDR3 is given with its conserved first and last residue. Each record gives: clone size, V gene, J gene, D gene, CDR3 protein, CDR3 DNA. A D gene is named only where the DNA matches it firmly. Size values are once, few and many counts, or a class for expanded clones, and some rows have none.

abundance: .; v_gene: TRBV7-8; j_gene: TRBJ1-3; d_gene: TRBD1; CDR3aa: CASSARQGRSGNTIYF; CDR3nt: TGTGCCAGCAGCGCGCGACAGGGCCGCTCTGGAAACACCATATATTTT
abundance: .; v_gene: TRBV7-2; j_gene: TRBJ2-5; d_gene: .; CDR3aa: CASSVPVVGSETQYF; CDR3nt: TGTGCCAGCAGCGTCCCGGTGGTTGGGAGCGAGACCCAGTACTTC
abundance: .; v_gene: TRBV5-1; j_gene: TRBJ1-1; d_gene: .; CDR3aa: CASSLESAIGAEAFF; CDR3nt: TGCGCCAGCAGCTTGGAGTCCGCGATCGGGGCTGAAGCTTTCTTT
abundance: .; v_gene: TRBV13; j_gene: TRBJ2-7; d_gene: .; CDR3aa: CASSLVSGGLGVYEQYF; CDR3nt: TGTGCCAGCAGCTTAGTTTCCGGCGGCCTCGGGGTGTACGAGCAGTACTTC
abundance: many; v_gene: TRBV10-3; j_gene: TRBJ2-7; d_gene: .; CDR3aa: CAISEQSYEQYF; CDR3nt: TGTGCCATCAGTGAACAGAGCTACGAGCAGTACTTC
abundance: .; v_gene: TRBV6-5; j_gene: TRBJ1-4; d_gene: .; CDR3aa: CASRPSGSREKLFF; CDR3nt: TGTGCCAGCAGACCCTCAGGGTCGAGGGAAAAACTGTTTTTT
abundance: .; v_gene: TRBV18; j_gene: TRBJ2-3; d_gene: .; CDR3aa: CASSPQGGADTQYF; CDR3nt: TGTGCCAGCTCACCCCAAGGAGGGGCAGATACGCAGTATTTT
abundance: .; v_gene: TRBV19; j_gene: TRBJ1-1; d_gene: .; CDR3aa: CASSIIDNTEAFF; CDR3nt: TGTGCCAGTAGTATAATAGATAACACTGAAGCTTTCTTT
abundance: .; v_gene: TRBV2; j_gene: TRBJ1-2; d_gene: TRBD1; CDR3aa: CASRVLRQGARGYTF; CDR3nt: TGTGCCAGCAGAGTACTCCGACAGGGGGCGCGTGGCTACACCTTC
abundance: .; v_gene: TRBV7-8; j_gene: TRBJ2-7; d_gene: .; CDR3aa: CASSPQSASHSYEQYF; CDR3nt: TGTGCCAGCAGCCCTCAGAGCGCGAGCCATTCCTACGAGCAGTACTTC
abundance: .; v_gene: TRBV5-4; j_gene: TRBJ1-3; d_gene: .; CDR3aa: CASSDRSSGNTIYF; CDR3nt: TGTGCCAGCAGCGACAGAAGCTCTGGAAACACCATATATTTT
abundance: few; v_gene: TRBV5-1; j_gene: TRBJ2-5; d_gene: TRBD2; CDR3aa: CASSKHAGLAGGSAQTETQYF; CDR3nt: TGCGCCAGCAGCAAGCACGCGGGACTAGCGGGCGGCTCAGCACAAACAGAGACCCAGTACTTC
abundance: .; v_gene: TRBV9; j_gene: TRBJ2-3; d_gene: TRBD2; CDR3aa: CASSVVSAGGKQYF; CDR3nt: TGTGCCAGCAGCGTAGTGTCGGCGGGGGGAAAGCAGTATTTT
abundance: .; v_gene: TRBV5-1; j_gene: TRBJ2-1; d_gene: .; CDR3aa: CASSVPDSVSYNEQFF; CDR3nt: TGCGCCAGCAGTGTTCCGGACAGCGTCTCCTACAATGAGCAGTTCTTC
abundance: few; v_gene: TRBV24-1; j_gene: TRBJ1-2; d_gene: .; CDR3aa: CATSEGGRSYGYTF; CDR3nt: TGTGCCACCAGTGAGGGGGGGCGCAGCTATGGCTACACCTTC
abundance: few; v_gene: TRBV7-3; j_gene: TRBJ2-1; d_gene: .; CDR3aa: CASSPRGGAEEQFF; CDR3nt: TGTGCCAGCAGCCCCCGAGGCGGGGCGGAAGAGCAGTTCTTC
abundance: .; v_gene: TRBV6-2/TRBV6-3; j_gene: TRBJ2-5; d_gene: TRBD1; CDR3aa: CASSYSGQGIETQYF; CDR3nt: TGTGCCAGCAGTTACTCAGGACAGGGGATAGAGACCCAGTACTTC
abundance: .; v_gene: TRBV6-2/TRBV6-3; j_gene: TRBJ2-1; d_gene: TRBD1; CDR3aa: CASSSLTGSPYNEQFF; CDR3nt: TGTGCCAGCAGTTCCTTGACAGGGTCACCCTACAATGAGCAGTTCTTC
abundance: .; v_gene: TRBV19; j_gene: TRBJ1-5; d_gene: .; CDR3aa: CASRPAGTSDQPQHF; CDR3nt: TGTGCCAGTAGACCGGCCGGGACATCCGATCAGCCCCAGCATTTT
abundance: .; v_gene: TRBV5-1; j_gene: TRBJ1-2; d_gene: TRBD1; CDR3aa: CASSLGTGTVNYGYTF; CDR3nt: TGCGCCAGCAGCTTGGGGACAGGGACCGTCAACTATGGCTACACCTTC
abundance: .; v_gene: TRBV4-2; j_gene: TRBJ1-4; d_gene: .; CDR3aa: CASSQDRRASKLFF; CDR3nt: TGTGCCAGCAGCCAAGATAGGAGGGCAAGCAAACTGTTTTTT
abundance: .; v_gene: TRBV15; j_gene: TRBJ2-7; d_gene: TRBD2; CDR3aa: CATSRDYGTTGTSAHEQYF; CDR3nt: TGTGCCACCAGCAGAGATTATGGAACAACCGGGACTAGCGCCCACGAGCAGTACTTC
abundance: .; v_gene: TRBV2; j_gene: TRBJ2-7; d_gene: TRBD1; CDR3aa: CASSEGTGNAYEQYF; CDR3nt: TGTGCCAGCAGTGAAGGGACAGGGAACGCCTACGAGCAGTACTTC
abundance: .; v_gene: TRBV4-1; j_gene: TRBJ1-2; d_gene: .; CDR3aa: CASSQDPGGSYGYTF; CDR3nt: TGCGCCAGCAGCCAAGATCCCGGCGGATCCTATGGCTACACCTTC
abundance: once; v_gene: TRBV10-2; j_gene: TRBJ1-6; d_gene: .; CDR3aa: CASFPGVNSPLHF; CDR3nt: TGCGCCTCCTTTCCCGGGGTAAATTCACCCCTCCACTTT
abundance: few; v_gene: TRBV20-1; j_gene: TRBJ2-3; d_gene: TRBD2; CDR3aa: CSASSSGSSDTQYF; CDR3nt: TGCAGTGCTAGTTCTAGCGGGAGCTCAGATACGCAGTATTTT
abundance: .; v_gene: TRBV9; j_gene: TRBJ2-1; d_gene: TRBD2; CDR3aa: CASSASGRNYNEQFF; CDR3nt: TGTGCCAGCAGCGCCAGCGGGAGGAACTACAATGAGCAGTTCTTC
abundance: .; v_gene: TRBV5-4; j_gene: TRBJ1-3; d_gene: .; CDR3aa: CASSLDRSPGGNTIYF; CDR3nt: TGTGCCAGCAGCTTGGATCGCTCGCCGGGAGGAAACACCATATATTTT
abundance: .; v_gene: TRBV29-1; j_gene: TRBJ2-5; d_gene: .; CDR3aa: CSVEDTSWETQYF; CDR3nt: TGCAGCGTTGAAGATACTAGCTGGGAGACCCAGTACTTC
abundance: .; v_gene: TRBV7-2; j_gene: TRBJ2-7; d_gene: .; CDR3aa: CASSSLGGYEQYF; CDR3nt: TGTGCCAGCAGCTCTCTCGGGGGATACGAGCAGTACTTC
abundance: .; v_gene: TRBV30; j_gene: TRBJ2-5; d_gene: TRBD1; CDR3aa: CAWSPIGTGEETQYF; CDR3nt: TGTGCCTGGAGTCCTATAGGGACAGGTGAGGAGACCCAGTACTTC
abundance: .; v_gene: TRBV27; j_gene: TRBJ2-7; d_gene: .; CDR3aa: CASSSLASGGPYEQYF; CDR3nt: TGTGCCAGCAGTTCTCTAGCGTCAGGAGGGCCCTACGAGCAGTACTTC
abundance: .; v_gene: TRBV7-2; j_gene: TRBJ2-3; d_gene: TRBD1; CDR3aa: CASSLRGQGFSTDTQYF; CDR3nt: TGTGCCAGCAGCTTAAGGGGACAGGGTTTTAGCACAGATACGCAGTATTTT
abundance: .; v_gene: TRBV9; j_gene: TRBJ2-7; d_gene: .; CDR3aa: CASSPGSEQYF; CDR3nt: TGTGCCAGCAGCCCCGGGAGCGAGCAGTACTTC
abundance: .; v_gene: TRBV28; j_gene: TRBJ1-2; d_gene: .; CDR3aa: CASSLGGAGYGYTF; CDR3nt: TGTGCCAGCAGTTTAGGGGGGGCAGGATATGGCTACACCTTC
abundance: many; v_gene: TRBV3-1/TRBV3-2; j_gene: TRBJ1-2; d_gene: .; CDR3aa: CASSQGTGNYGYTF; CDR3nt: TGTGCCAGCAGCCAGGGTACGGGTAACTATGGCTACACCTTC